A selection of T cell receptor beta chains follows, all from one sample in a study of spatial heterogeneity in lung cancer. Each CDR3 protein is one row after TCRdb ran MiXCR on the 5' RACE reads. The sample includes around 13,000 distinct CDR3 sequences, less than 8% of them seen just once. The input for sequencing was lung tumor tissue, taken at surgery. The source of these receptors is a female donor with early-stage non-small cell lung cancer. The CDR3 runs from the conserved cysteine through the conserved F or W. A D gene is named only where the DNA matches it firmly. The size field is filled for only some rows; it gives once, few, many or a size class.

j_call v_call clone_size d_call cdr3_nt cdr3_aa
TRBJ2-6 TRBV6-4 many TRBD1 TGTGCCAGTGGGGAGACAGGGGGCTCTGGGGCCAACGTCCTGACTTTC CASGETGGSGANVLTF
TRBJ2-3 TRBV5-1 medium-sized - TGCGCCAGCAGCTTGGGTCAGTACTCAGATACGCAGTATTTT CASSLGQYSDTQYF
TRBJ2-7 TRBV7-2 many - TGTGCCAGCAGCTTAAACGCGATCGGGAGCTCCTACGAGCAGTACTTC CASSLNAIGSSYEQYF
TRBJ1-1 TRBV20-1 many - TGCAGTGCTAGAGATATTGGGGGGTCGAACACTGAAGCTTTCTTT CSARDIGGSNTEAFF
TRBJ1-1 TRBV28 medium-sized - TGTGCCAGCAGTGCACCCGGGCTCAAGGGCACTGAAGCTTTCTTT CASSAPGLKGTEAFF
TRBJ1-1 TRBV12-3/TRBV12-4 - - TGTGCCAGCAGTTTTGGTAGGCCTGAAGCTTTCTTT CASSFGRPEAFF
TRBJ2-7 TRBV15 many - TGTGCCACCAGCAGAGTTTCGGCCTACGAGCAGTACTTC CATSRVSAYEQYF
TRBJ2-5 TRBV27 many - TGTGCCAGCAGCCCGGACTACCGTACGAAGACCCAGTACTTC CASSPDYRTKTQYF
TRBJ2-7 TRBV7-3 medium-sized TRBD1 TGTGCCAGCAGCTTACGACAGGGGGTGGTCGACGAGCAGTACTTC CASSLRQGVVDEQYF
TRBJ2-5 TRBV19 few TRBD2 TGTGCCAGTAGTACAATCCGGGCGGGAGCCGCCCAAGAGACCCAGTACTTC CASSTIRAGAAQETQYF
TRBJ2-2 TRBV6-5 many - TGTGCCAGCAGTTACGGGCCCACCGGGGAGCTGTTTTTT CASSYGPTGELFF
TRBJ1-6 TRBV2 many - TGTGCCAGCAGTGATTTCGCTACAAATTCACCCCTCCACTTT CASSDFATNSPLHF
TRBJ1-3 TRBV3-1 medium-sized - TGTGCCAGCAGCCCCACCCAGCTCCGCTCTGGAAACACCATATATTTT CASSPTQLRSGNTIYF
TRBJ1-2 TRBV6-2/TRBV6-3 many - TGTGCCAGCAAGGATTGGGCCGGGACCTCTACCGGCTACACCTTC CASKDWAGTSTGYTF
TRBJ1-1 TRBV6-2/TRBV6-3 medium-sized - TGTGCCAGCAGTTTTTTAAGTTCTGAAGCTTTCTTT CASSFLSSEAFF
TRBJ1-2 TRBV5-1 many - TGCGCCAGCAGCCCTCAACAGGGTTTATATGGCTACACCTTC CASSPQQGLYGYTF
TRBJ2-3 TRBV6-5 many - TGTGCCAGCAGTTACTCGAGCAGGGAAAATACGCAGTATTTT CASSYSSRENTQYF
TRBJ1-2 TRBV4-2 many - TGTGCCAGCAGCCAACCGGGGTCCGAAGGGGCGCACTATGGCTACACCTTC CASSQPGSEGAHYGYTF
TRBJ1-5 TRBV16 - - TGTGCCAGCAGCCTTAGTAATAGCAATCAGCCCCAGCATTTT CASSLSNSNQPQHF
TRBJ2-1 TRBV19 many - TGTGCCAGTATTCATTCTAGCAACAACAATGAGCAGTTCTTC CASIHSSNNNEQFF
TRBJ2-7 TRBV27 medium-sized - TGTGCCAGCAGTCCCTGGTGGACAGCTTATTCCTACGAGCAGTACTTC CASSPWWTAYSYEQYF
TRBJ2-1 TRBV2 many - TGTGCCAGCAGAATAGGAGGGGGAGCAAACAATGAGCAGTTCTTC CASRIGGGANNEQFF
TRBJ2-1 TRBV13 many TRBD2 TGTGCCAGCACCGAAGGGACTAGCGGGTTCAATGAGCAGTTCTTC CASTEGTSGFNEQFF
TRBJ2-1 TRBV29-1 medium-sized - TGCAGCGCCCGGGCCTCTTACAATGAGCAGTTCTTC CSARASYNEQFF
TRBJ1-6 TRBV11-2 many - TGTGCCAGCAGCTTAGCTTTTGGATCACCCCTCCACTTT CASSLAFGSPLHF
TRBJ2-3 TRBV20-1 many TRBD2 TGCAGTGCTAGTCTTCTAGCGGGAGTCACAGATACGCAGTATTTT CSASLLAGVTDTQYF
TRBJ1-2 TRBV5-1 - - TGCGCCAGCAGCTTGGAACCAAACTATGGCTACACCTTC CASSLEPNYGYTF
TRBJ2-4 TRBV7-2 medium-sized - TGTGCCAGCAGCTTACTGGTAGCCAAAAACATTCAGTACTTC CASSLLVAKNIQYF